This T cell receptor (beta chain) originates from a study of molecular identifiers for immune sequencing clone quantification. This clonotype was counted at least ten times. Its antigen is not identified. The CDR3 spans 15 residues. V lost 0 bases, J lost 3 bases, and 2 bases stayed unmatched. Germline V gene data show CDR1 as MNHEY and CDR2 as SVGAGI. Overall study findings and caveats: Clones that exceeded 20 RNA copies held over 97% of effector molecules, yet under 1% in naive cells. Detecting spiked Jurkat TCR RNA from one cell among around 950,000 naive cells was reportedly possible.

Bulk TCR libraries used previously described methods and listed TCR primers. MiXCR, run by TCRdb on the PCR reads, gives a single entry per CDR3 protein. Of 300,000 to 400,000 distinct CDR3 sequences in the sample, 24% are singletons; the top ten hold about 0.71%. The sequenced material came from naive CD8+ T cells from blood, with Jurkat cell RNA spiked in. Subset of the sample: FACS-sorted CD8+CD4-CCR7+CD45RA+ naive T cells. V usage is TRBV6-5 and J usage is TRBJ2-7, with TRBD2 identical over 10 bases. The source is a human donor in good health. Some libraries in this study had Jurkat cell RNA spiked in. The CDR3 protein is CASSYSASGSYEQYF. CDR3 in DNA: TGTGCCAGCAGTTACTCGGCTAGCGGGAGCTACGAGCAGTACTTC.